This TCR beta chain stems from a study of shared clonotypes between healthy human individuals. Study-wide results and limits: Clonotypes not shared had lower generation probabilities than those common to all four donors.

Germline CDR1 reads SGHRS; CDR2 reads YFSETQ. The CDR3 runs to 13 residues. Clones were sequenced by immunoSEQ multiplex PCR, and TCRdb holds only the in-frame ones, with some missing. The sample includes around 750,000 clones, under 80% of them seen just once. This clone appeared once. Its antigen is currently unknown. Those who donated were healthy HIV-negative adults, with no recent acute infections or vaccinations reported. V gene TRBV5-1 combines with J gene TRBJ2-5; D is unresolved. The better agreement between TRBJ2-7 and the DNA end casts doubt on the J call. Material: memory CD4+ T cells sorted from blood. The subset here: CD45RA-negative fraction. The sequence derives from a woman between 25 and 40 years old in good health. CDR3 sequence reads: CASSSTFSYEQYF. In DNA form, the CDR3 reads TGCGCCAGCAGCTCAACCTTCTCCTACGAGCAGTACTTC.